This T cell receptor (beta chain) comes out of a study of cytomegalovirus exposure and HLA in healthy donors (dated by TCRdb to 2016 to 2017). A note on the overall study: An earlier analysis of about 530 of the donors reported 276 Gb of sequence data and approximately 120 million unique TCR beta sequences obtained from around 190 million T cells. Among a few hundred genotyped donors of the cohort, an average of approximately 240,000 unique TCR beta nucleotide sequences were sequenced per donor, roughly 20% of them non-productive. Because of strong linkage in the cohort, 5 or 6 DR-DQ haplotypes were treated as single units for association and clustering. In addition to the first cohort of 650 to 750 subjects, a separate validation cohort of under 150 different subjects was used. All discovery cohort repertoires had been generated using a single sequencing platform. Both class I and class II loci were covered by HLA typing, at four-digit resolution. The later analysis used no new phenotypic data to find candidate immune exposures, relying instead on TCR beta sequences and their occurrence across donors. In an earlier analysis of 500 to 650 of the donors, high-throughput TCR beta sequencing was used to judge whether each TCR beta V gene segment behaved as functional or pseudogenic. The study profiled the T cell repertoires of 550 to 700 subjects by immunosequencing and related them to cytomegalovirus serostatus. Typing coverage varied by locus: about 629-640 donors for A, B, C, DRB1 and DQB1; roughly 520 for DQA1; over 600 for DPA1; 450 to 480 for DPB1. Genome-wide SNP genotypes for about 60% of the roughly 670 donors were used in a later genetic analysis, which treated that subset as a discovery cohort. Of the roughly 410 genotyped donors, 80% to 90% were placed in the genetic ancestry cluster associated with self-reported Caucasian donors. Donor age, sex, ethnicity and CMV serostatus were collected together with the repertoire data. A later analysis re-examined previously published TCR beta repertoires from 610 or so donors and added high-resolution HLA genotyping to investigate patterns of TCR occurrence. The study combined high-throughput TCR immunosequencing, statistical association of individual TCRs with disease status, and machine learning to predict cytomegalovirus infection status. Around 320 gigabases of sequencing data and tens of millions of unique TCR sequences were included in an early release covering about 600 HLA-typed donors. The study aimed to test whether signatures of past pathogen exposure could be identified by cataloging public T cell receptors.

Libraries were built with the immunoSEQ multiplex PCR assay. The multiplex PCR relied on a mix of 60 forward primers for TCR Vbeta segments and 13 reverse primers for TCR Jbeta segments. Amplification of the CDR3 region of rearranged TCR beta genes was performed with a multiplex PCR assay on genomic DNA. The amplified TCR beta libraries were sequenced on the Illumina HiSeq System as 87-base-pair reads. Processing in the source paper ran as follows. A later analysis counted about 80 million unique TCR beta chains across the 670 or so repertoires, and some 11 million of these chains were shared by at least two donors. Raw reads were error-corrected and collapsed into unique sequences with a nearest-neighbor algorithm that merged closely related sequences to remove PCR and sequencing errors. Alignment of CDR3 sequences to IMGT reference sequences was used to assign V, D and J gene segments. Each retained sequence needed at least a six-nucleotide match to both a V gene segment and a J gene segment. A rearrangement was called productive if the CDR3 had no stop codons and remained in frame with V and J, and every other rearrangement was called non-productive. Following IMGT convention, CDR3 was defined as the stretch from the second conserved V-encoded cysteine to the conserved J-encoded phenylalanine. The earlier analysis of a few hundred of the donors excluded sequences that lacked an unambiguous match to a single V gene segment. In an earlier analysis of several hundred of the donors, a V segment was called functional when productive rearrangements were above 56.7%, and segregating when the standard deviation between donors exceeded 5%. To diagnose cytomegalovirus status from the catalog of TCR beta chain sequences, a statistical classification framework was built. A later analysis assigned V and J genes by comparing TCR nucleotide sequences with IMGT/GENE-DB human TR gene sequences. Using the TCRdist pipeline, a later analysis assigned CDR3 sequences along with most-parsimonious VDJ recombination scenarios. In a later analysis, every TCR beta chain was defined by the combination of its CDR3 amino acid sequence and its V-gene family, and reads without a unique V-gene family were dropped. As a way to deal with suspected cross-contamination and a sequencing artifact, a later analysis dropped nearly 600 nucleotide sequences that were highly shared and had low generation probability. A later analysis calculated a clonal expansion index for each public chain from normalized within-repertoire ranks of inferred template counts. A later analysis computed generation probabilities with a VDJ recombination model fitted to out-of-frame rearrangements, and checked the results against IGoR. In a later analysis, TCR-TCR, TCR-HLA and TCR-CMV co-occurrence was scored with hypergeometric tests, and a repertoire-size bias correction was applied to TCR pairs. In a later analysis, false discovery rates were estimated by permuting HLA or CMV assignments 20 times. In a later analysis, co-occurring TCRs were grouped using DBSCAN, and TCRdist sequence similarity was added for clustering within HLA-allele-positive subsets. For co-occurrence clustering, repertoires with fewer than 30,000 or more than 120,000 public chains were excluded, along with five repertoires with anomalous nucleotide sharing. TCRdb provides this immuneACCESS table in a form limited to in-frame rearrangements. Some clones are lacking; in checked studies, under half of them reflect an unresolved V gene, and why the rest are absent is not known. The DNA was the basis for D and trimming; V, J and clone size are from that table. This sample holds about 140,000 clones; 70% to 85% were observed only once. Together, the top ten hold 1.9% of the sample.

Here is what the overall study found, with its caveats: An association between a missense DCLRE1C variant and V-gene and J-gene trimming of TCR beta chains was found in a later genetic analysis and replicated in an independent cohort. Across donors, most TCR sequences were observed very rarely, whereas some public TCRs were present in many individuals. It was suggested by the authors that the approach could potentially be generalized to other disease states and immunological phenotypes. Several of the top co-occurrence clusters appeared to be linked to parvovirus B19, influenza, CMV and Epstein-Barr virus, according to a later analysis. The earlier analysis of 587 of the donors excluded 15 to 20 rarely observed V segments, including chromosome 9 orphons, because counts were too low. Correlated functional status among segregating V segments might reflect linkage disequilibrium, but an unknown experimental factor could not be ruled out. A further reported finding was that TCR beta sequences accurately predicted the HLA-A and HLA-B alleles for most subjects in the first cohort. In both the original and validation cohorts, the classifier was reported to diagnose cytomegalovirus status with high specificity and sensitivity. This cohort had only TCR beta chains sequenced, and the lack of alpha or paired-chain data limited which features could be detected. In vitro tests confirmed that a few of the cytomegalovirus-associated TCR beta chains recognize cytomegalovirus antigens. A group of highly shared sequence variants was considered likely to be a technical artifact of the sequencing pipeline. In a later analysis, some 18,000 TCR beta sequences were associated with specific HLA alleles at a false discovery rate of 0.05. In a later analysis, TCR association rates were found to vary across HLA loci, with the most associated TCRs seen for DRB1 alleles and the fewest for HLA-C alleles. Assigning TCR associations to individual alleles was difficult when HLA alleles, especially DR and DQ, strongly co-occurred. Because some donors lacked HLA typing at each locus, the association tests relied only on the typed subset. A later genetic analysis reported fewer N-insertions in productive TCRs among donors in an Asian-associated ancestry cluster than the roughly 700-donor mean. Most CMV-associated TCR beta chains appeared to be HLA-restricted in a later analysis, and the HLA associations seemed to be driven largely by CMV exposure. CMV serostatus was the only immune exposure information available for the cohort. Compared with equally common non-associated chains, HLA-associated TCR beta chains in a later analysis were more clonally expanded and had lower generation probabilities. The study gave a list of under 200 TCR beta chains associated with cytomegalovirus. Because the 87-base-pair reads could not distinguish some IMGT-functional V segments, including TRBV6-2 and TRBV6-3, those segments were excluded. In an earlier analysis of about 600 of the donors, most TCR beta V segments appeared in productive rearrangements about 87% or about 30% of the time, broadly matching IMGT annotations. The presence/absence analyses assumed that sequencing depth was roughly uniform across donors, and that assumption may not be true.

Taken from the germline V gene (reference sequence), the CDR1 and CDR2 loops are SEHNR and FQNEAQ. The CDR3 runs 14 amino acids, cysteine and phenylalanine included. This entry keeps only the CDR3 DNA: 42 bases, framed from base 1. The cohort was made up of 500 to 850 healthy bone marrow donors. Cohort members were all nominally healthy when sampled, although unrecorded immune exposures were likely present. The donor was CMV seronegative and was included in the group of about 400 seronegative cohort members. A peripheral blood sample was provided by each donor, and peripheral blood mononuclear cells were used for TCR beta sequencing. Genomic DNA extraction from the blood cell samples was performed with the Qiagen DNeasy Blood Extraction Kit. A remark on this clone: Its antigen is currently not known. Germline and junction disagree at one end, which may indicate a read error.

The sample taken for sequencing was PBMCs. The chain is made from TRBV7-9 and TRBJ2-5; the D gene is perhaps TRBD1, from 6 matching bases. This receptor was obtained from a woman aged 40 to 55 in good health and CMV-seronegative. This receptor has the CDR3 CSSRPGQNQETQYF. The nucleotide sequence reads TGTTCCAGCAGACCCGGACAGAACCAAGAGACCCAGTACTTC.